The present TCR beta chain was sequenced within a study of shared clonotypes between healthy human individuals. Method: immunoSEQ multiplex PCR; TCRdb's copy keeps in-frame clones and lacks some. The sample records about 1.5 million clones, 96% being singletons. Per germline, CDR1 SGDLS and CDR2 YYNGEE. CDR3 length equals 15 residues. Trimming took 0 bases from V and 0 from J, leaving 8 bases between them. Among the donors, all were Caucasian adults who lived in Nashville, Tennessee. Negatively enriched CD4+ T cells were divided by CD45RA into naive and memory. The clonotype was recovered from a man aged 25 to 45 in good health. Sequenced sample: naive CD4+ T cells sorted from blood. Regarding subset: CD45RA+ positively selected. The chain employs TRBV9 and TRBJ2-3, with D hard to call. CDR3 in amino acids: CASSVVVGSTDTQYF. The DNA for the CDR3 is TGTGCCAGCAGCGTAGTCGTCGGTAGCACAGATACGCAGTATTTT.